This paragraph covers one T cell receptor (beta chain) sequence. The antigen remains undetermined. These data originate in a study of T cell repertoires in cytomegalovirus infection. Study overall: It was the public TCR beta signatures that indicated both CMV infection and matching HLA type.

Looked up from germline, CDR1 is ENHRY and CDR2 is SYGVKD. V lost 11 bases, J lost 4 bases, and 18 bases lay in between. The CDR3 sequence is 13 residues long. TCRdb independently ran MiXCR on the reads; one entry per CDR3 protein. The data hold a few hundred thousand distinct CDR3 sequences, with 15% to 20% observed a single time. General study findings and limits: Adding up the frequency of public TCR beta families identified people who carried CMV plus the relevant HLA. Clonotypes of TCR beta that were HLA-C-restricted and CMV-specific dominated the ex vivo response.

This TCR came from a human donor in good health (CMV status not recorded). Some clones in this sample may be carry-over from other donors' samples. The sequenced material came from PBMCs. J is TRBJ2-7 and V is TRBV10-3, with D uncertain. The CDR3 region has the DNA TGTGCCGGCTCGGCCCAGGATGGATACGAGCAGTACTTC. Translation gives CAGSAQDGYEQYF.